This entry concerns a single TCR beta chain. As yet, its antigen is unknown. This specimen belongs to a study of blood T cells in healthy people across ages. Study-wide background: For every two T cells, template switching captured about one barcoded beta molecule. Study observations and caveats: Both naive CD4+ cell counts and diversity were greater in long-lived donors than in aged donors. It was not known whether donors were CMV positive (a possible confounder of expanded clonotype changes). The diversity estimates, figures obtained from one million T cells, were considered underestimates.

The second PCR ran roughly 7 to 12 cycles with a sample-barcoded 5' primer and J-beta primers. TCRdb processed the 5' RACE reads anew with MiXCR; each CDR3 protein has one entry. This repertoire shows about 1,500,000 distinct CDR3 sequences, about 30% found once; its top ten account for less than 9.5%. This CDR3 contains 12 residues. V was clipped by 11 bases and J by 10 bases, with 18 bases between them. Germline CDR1 MGHDK, CDR2 SYGVNS. The TCR was taken from a woman in her thirties in good health. The gene calls are TRBV25-1 and TRBJ2-1; TRBD2 is a possible D gene (5 bases). Sequencing input: blood. The CDR3 protein is CAAGASSYEQFF. CDR3 coding DNA: TGTGCCGCAGGTGCTAGCTCCTACGAGCAGTTCTTC.